What follows are 23 T cell receptor beta chains derived from one specimen sequenced in a study of blood T cell repertoires in COVID-19. Clones were read by immunoSEQ multiplex PCR, and TCRdb kept only the in-frame ones, dropping some. The sample has approximately 140,000 clones, around 80% seen once. The sample consisted of peripheral blood. The receptors were sampled from a man aged 60 to 69 with acute or convalescent COVID-19.

The sample holds one count of this clone. The rearrangement uses TRBV9 and TRBJ1-2; maybe TRBD1 (6 bases). Trimming took off 0 bases at V and 4 bases at J, with 10 bases between the two ends. The length of the CDR3 is 14 residues. Germline V lookup: CDR1 SGDLS, CDR2 YYNGEE. The CDR3 DNA is TGTGCCAGCAGCGTAGAGGGGGAGCGCTATGGCTACACCTTC. This encodes CASSVEGERYGYTF.

This chain connects TRBV5-1 to TRBJ2-2; 7 bases align to TRBD1. There are 14 residues in the CDR3. Losses at the gene ends were 4 bases for V and 5 bases for J; bases not matched to a gene: 5. Germline V gene data show CDR1 as SGHRS and CDR2 as YFSETQ. The CDR3 spells CASSAQGETGELFF. CDR3 nucleotides: TGCGCCAGCAGCGCTCAGGGGGAGACCGGGGAGCTGTTTTTT.

This chain joins TRBV6-6 and TRBJ2-7; 9 bases match TRBD2. V was clipped by 7 bases and J by 6 bases; unmatched bases: 7. CDR3 length equals 13 residues. Germline V gene data show CDR1 as MNHNY and CDR2 as SVGAGI (reference sequence). The CDR3 nucleotides are TGTGCCAGCACTCCGGGACTAGCCGGCGAGCAGTACTTC. This codes for CASTPGLAGEQYF.

This clone was seen more than once but under ten times. The chain employs TRBV7-2 and TRBJ2-7; 14 positions agree with TRBD2. Losses at the gene ends were 1 base for V and 5 bases for J; bases not matched to a gene: 10. This CDR3 is built from 18 residues. Germline V gene sequence: CDR1 SGHTA, CDR2 FQGNSA. The CDR3 spells CASSLVGTSGSGSHEQYF. The CDR3 DNA follows: TGTGCCAGCAGCTTAGTAGGGACTAGCGGGAGTGGGTCCCACGAGCAGTACTTC.

Comment on this clone: At one end, the junction sequence differs from germline, possibly due to a read error. The rearrangement links TRBV7-7 to TRBJ2-2; 10 nucleotides match TRBD2. The CDR3 spans 16 residues. The germline gives CDR1 SSHAT, CDR2 FNYEAQ (reference sequence). CDR3 in DNA: TGTGCTAGCAGCTCTCCTAGCGGGAGAGGAACCGGGGAGCTGTTTTTT. Protein sequence: CASSSPSGRGTGELFF.

The chain recombines TRBV29-1 with TRBJ2-3; D may be TRBD2 (5 bases). The V end lost 1 base, the J end lost 3 bases, and 14 bases lay between the germline ends. CDR3 size: 15 residues. Germline V gives CDR1 SQVTM, CDR2 ANQGSEA. The CDR3 DNA reads TGCAGCGTTGAAGGCCCGGGAACACGGACAGATACGCAGTATTTT. Its translation is CSVEGPGTRTDTQYF.

This sequence joins TRBV7-2 and TRBJ1-2; a possible D gene is TRBD1 (6 bases). Germline loops: CDR1 SGHTA, CDR2 FQGNSA. Trimming shortened V by 5 bases and J by 0 bases, and 19 bases separated the two germline ends. CDR3 size: 17 residues. CDR3 nucleotide sequence: TGTGCCAGCAGCCTCAACAGGGACGAAGAAGCTAACTATGGCTACACCTTC. Its protein is CASSLNRDEEANYGYTF. Together with reference TRBV7-2 and TRBJ1-2, the CDR3 gives the full variable domain: GAGVSQSPSNKVTEKGKDVELRCDPISGHTALYWYRQSLGQGLEFLIYFQGNSAPDKSGLPSDRFSAERTGGSVSTLTIQRTQQEDSAVYLCASSLNRDEEANYGYTFGSGTRLTVV.

The chain's CDR3 is CASRLSGGVGTEAFF. CDR3 coding DNA: TGTGCCAGCAGACTTTCAGGGGGCGTGGGCACTGAAGCTTTCTTT. This sequence joins TRBV6-6 and TRBJ1-1; TRBD1 matches 8 bases. Germline V gene lookup returns CDR1 MNHNY and CDR2 SVGAGI (reference sequence). V dropped 6 bases and J dropped 4; count of bases not matched to a gene: 10. This CDR3 has 15 residues.

This clone was seen once. The chain has TRBV9 and TRBJ2-3; unclear D gene. CDR3 length: 16 residues. V shed 2 bases and J shed 4 bases, with 17 bases lying between them. Germline CDR1 is SGDLS and CDR2 is YYNGEE. CDR3 residues: CASSVTSLLPADTQYF. DNA for the CDR3: TGTGCCAGCAGCGTGACATCCCTCCTCCCGGCAGATACGCAGTATTTT.

CDR3 amino acids: CASSLRTSGRETQYF. Written as DNA, the CDR3 is TGTGCCAGCAGTTTAAGGACTAGCGGGAGGGAGACCCAGTACTTC. The rearrangement joins TRBV27 to TRBJ2-5, with TRBD2 matching 14 bases. The CDR3 is made up of 15 amino acids. The V segment lost 2 bases and the J segment 5 bases; nucleotides outside the gene matches: 1. Per germline, CDR1 MNHEY and CDR2 SMNVEV (reference sequence).

The genes are TRBV19 and TRBJ2-1; the D is unclear. Germline CDR1 and CDR2: LNHDA and SQIVND (reference sequence). V was shortened by 3 bases and J by 9 bases, with 12 bases between the two germline ends. The CDR3 runs to 13 residues. The CDR3, as DNA: TGTGCCAGTAGTATTGCCGCCCGCAGTGAGCAGTTCTTC. Amino acid sequence: CASSIAARSEQFF.

This chain links TRBV7-2 with TRBJ1-1, with TRBD1 as a possible D gene (6 bases). Trimming removed 1 base at V and 5 bases at J, with 11 bases between. The germline V gene encodes CDR1 SGHTA and CDR2 FQGNSA. The CDR3 is 14 residues long. The CDR3 bases are TGTGCCAGCAGCTTAGAGGGGGGGAGGACTGAAGCTTTCTTT. Translating gives CASSLEGGRTEAFF. The entire variable domain, with the rest obtained from reference TRBV7-2 and TRBJ1-1, is as follows: GAGVSQSPSNKVTEKGKDVELRCDPISGHTALYWYRQSLGQGLEFLIYFQGNSAPDKSGLPSDRFSAERTGGSVSTLTIQRTQQEDSAVYLCASSLEGGRTEAFFGQGTRLTVV.

In its sample, this clone was seen once. The chain links TRBV28 to TRBJ1-2; 10 nucleotides agree with TRBD1. CDR1 and CDR2 (germline): MDHEN, SYDVKM. V lost 7 bases to trimming and J lost 3 bases; unmatched junction nucleotides: 8. The CDR3 extends over 15 amino acids. The DNA of the CDR3 is TGTGCCAGCACGACGTGGGACAGGGGTGACTATGGCTACACCTTC. It encodes CASTTWDRGDYGYTF.

V and J are TRBV7-2 and TRBJ2-5, with TRBD2 identical over 9 bases. The germline gives CDR1 SGHTA, CDR2 FQGNSA. The CDR3 consists of 16 residues. The V gene end was trimmed by 5 bases and the J gene end by 2 bases; junction bases not matched to a gene: 9. This CDR3 reads CASSPRGLADQETQYF. The CDR3 DNA reads TGTGCCAGCAGCCCCAGGGGACTAGCAGATCAAGAGACCCAGTACTTC.

This clone was counted between two and nine times. The chain is built from TRBV29-1 and TRBJ1-4, with 7 bases matching TRBD1. The CDR3 sequence is 14 residues long. The germline V gene has CDR1 SQVTM and CDR2 ANQGSEA. J was trimmed by 7 bases and V by 6 bases; bases with no gene match: 11. CDR3 amino acids: CSVLSTGLGEKLFF. The CDR3 bases are TGCAGCGTCCTATCGACAGGGCTGGGTGAAAAACTGTTTTTT.

The chain combines TRBV5-1 with TRBJ2-1, with 7 bases lining up with TRBD2. The V gene end was trimmed by 0 bases and the J gene end by 5 bases; junction bases not matched to a gene: 8. Germline V gives CDR1 SGHRS, CDR2 YFSETQ. CDR3 length equals 16 residues. This CDR3 is CASSLDGLVDNNEQFF. In DNA form, the CDR3 reads TGCGCCAGCAGCTTGGACGGACTAGTCGACAACAATGAGCAGTTCTTC.

The table lists this clone with a few counts. The chain uses TRBV9 and TRBJ2-7; a weak D match, TRBD2 (5 bases). Germline CDR1 reads SGDLS; CDR2 reads YYNGEE. The CDR3 length is 14 residues. Trimming shortened V by 0 bases and J by 0 bases, and 7 bases separated the two germline ends. This CDR3 reads CASSVGRISYEQYF. The CDR3 bases are TGTGCCAGCAGCGTAGGGAGGATCTCCTACGAGCAGTACTTC.

This chain uses TRBV18 with TRBJ1-5; 8 bases align to TRBD1. V lost 2 bases, J lost 6 bases, and 9 bases stayed unmatched. CDR3 length equals 16 residues. CDR1 KGHSH and CDR2 LQKENI come from the germline V gene. CDR3 nucleotides: TGTGCCAGCTCACCATCCGGACAGGGATTGACTCAGCCCCAGCATTTT. It is translated as CASSPSGQGLTQPQHF. Complete variable domain (other parts from reference TRBV18 and TRBJ1-5): NAGVMQNPRHLVRRRGQEARLRCSPMKGHSHVYWYRQLPEEGLKFMVYLQKENIIDESGMPKERFSAEFPKEGPSILRIQQVVRGDSAAYFCASSPSGQGLTQPQHFGDGTRLSIL.

The V and J genes are TRBV6-2 or TRBV6-3 and TRBJ1-5; D might be TRBD1 (5 bases). The CDR3 consists of 15 residues. V was trimmed by 0 bases and J by 7 bases, leaving 13 bases between them. The germline CDR1 and CDR2 sequences are MNHEY and SVGEGT. CDR3 in amino acids: CASSYSKGAEQPQHF. The CDR3, as DNA: TGTGCCAGCAGTTACTCAAAAGGGGCTGAGCAGCCCCAGCATTTT.

This sequence joins TRBV5-1 and TRBJ2-2; TRBD2 might be the D (7 bases). The CDR3 is made up of 17 amino acids. Deletions cut 4 bases from V and 1 base from J, with 17 bases between. CDR1 and CDR2 (germline): SGHRS, YFSETQ. CDR3 in amino acids: CASSLDRGALNTGELFF. As DNA, the CDR3 is TGCGCCAGCAGCCTGGACCGGGGGGCGCTGAACACCGGGGAGCTGTTTTTT.

This chain uses TRBV4-2 with TRBJ2-2; 7 nucleotides align to TRBD2. Germline assignment: CDR1 LGHNA and CDR2 YNFKEQ. The CDR3 extends over 16 amino acids. The J segment lost 1 base and the V segment lost 3 bases, leaving 5 bases of the junction unmatched. In DNA form, the CDR3 reads TGTGCCAGCAGCCAGGGCGGGGGAGGGAACACCGGGGAGCTGTTTTTT. Amino acids: CASSQGGGGNTGELFF.

The rearrangement links TRBV29-1 to TRBJ2-1; the match to TRBD2 covers 7 bases. This CDR3 region has 11 residues. With 6 bases clipped from V and 14 bases from J, the junction kept 10 bases outside the gene matches. Germline CDR1 and CDR2: SQVTM and ANQGSEA. The CDR3 DNA follows: TGCAGCGTCGTAGGTCTGGGACTAAAGTTCTTC. This encodes CSVVGLGLKFF.

The V gene is TRBV5-1, the J gene TRBJ2-2; 7 positions agree with TRBD1. V shed 3 bases, J shed 4 bases, and the junction held 3 bases outside the gene matches. The CDR3 runs 14 residues. Germline values: CDR1 SGHRS, CDR2 YFSETQ. The DNA for the CDR3 is TGCGCCAGCAGCTCTGGACAGGCCACCGGGGAGCTGTTTTTT. This sequence encodes CASSSGQATGELFF.